This TCR beta chain was documented in a study of neurological immune-mediated disorders. Each TCR transcript was tagged with a 10-nucleotide random UMI during 5'RACE. The output of every sequencing run exceeded 190 million TCR-beta sequences, derived from 15-18 subjects. TCRdb called the 5' RACE reads again in MiXCR, with one record for every CDR3 protein. The table records over 90,000 distinct CDR3 sequences, roughly 10% of them present only once. In its sample, this clonotype is medium-sized. CDR3 length: 13 residues. Germline CDR1 and CDR2: SGHRS and YFSETQ. The germline V and J ends were trimmed by 1 base and 6 bases, with 11 bases remaining between them. Sample time point: longitudinal time-point 3. It was from 2 million PBMCs stored at -80 C that the unsorted libraries were obtained.

The chain employs TRBV5-1 and TRBJ2-7, with D hard to call. This clonotype was obtained from a female donor with HTLV-1-associated myelopathy (HAM/TSP). The sequencing input was PBMCs. CDR3 loop: CASSLYAEREQYF. DNA of the CDR3: TGCGCCAGCAGCTTGTATGCCGAACGCGAGCAGTACTTC.